This TCR beta chain is from a study of graft-versus-host responses after intestinal transplantation. Background on the study: Every recipient had anti-thymocyte globulin induction and roughly three years of tacrolimus plus steroids.

Notes on this clone: Its antigen is not known.

Only in-frame clones appear in the TCRdb table, and some are missing; sequencing was by immunoSEQ multiplex PCR. Of 70,000 to 95,000 clones listed, around 90% are singletons. Germline V gene sequence: CDR1 SGHNT, CDR2 YYREEE (reference sequence). The CDR3 runs 14 residues. Trimming shortened V by 4 bases and J by 9 bases, and 18 bases separated the two germline ends. The chain uses TRBV5-4 and TRBJ2-3, with a tentative D call TRBD2 (5 bases). Sample: unstimulated CD4+ T cells sorted from spleen or lymph node cells, taken before intestinal transplant. The clonotype originates from a human donor who received an intestinal transplant. The CDR3 nucleotides read TGTGCCAGCAGCCTCATGGGAGCCGGCGGCACGCAGTATTTT. Translating gives CASSLMGAGGTQYF.